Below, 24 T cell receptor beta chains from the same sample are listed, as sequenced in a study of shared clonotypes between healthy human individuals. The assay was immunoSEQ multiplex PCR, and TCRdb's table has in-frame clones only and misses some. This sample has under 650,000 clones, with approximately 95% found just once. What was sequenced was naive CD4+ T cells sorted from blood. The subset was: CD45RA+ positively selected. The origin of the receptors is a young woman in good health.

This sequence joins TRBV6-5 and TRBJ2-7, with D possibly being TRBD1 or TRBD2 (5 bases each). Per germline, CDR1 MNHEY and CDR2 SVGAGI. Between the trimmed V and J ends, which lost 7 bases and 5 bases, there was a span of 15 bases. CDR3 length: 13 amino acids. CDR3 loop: CASIGTEAHEQYF. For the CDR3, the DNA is TGTGCCAGCATCGGGACGGAGGCCCACGAGCAGTACTTC.

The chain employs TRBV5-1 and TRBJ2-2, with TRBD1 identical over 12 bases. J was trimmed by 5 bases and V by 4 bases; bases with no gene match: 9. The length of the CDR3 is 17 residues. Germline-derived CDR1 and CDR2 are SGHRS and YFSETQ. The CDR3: CASSGTGTGGRTGELFF. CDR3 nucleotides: TGCGCCAGCAGCGGTACCGGGACAGGGGGCAGGACCGGGGAGCTGTTTTTT. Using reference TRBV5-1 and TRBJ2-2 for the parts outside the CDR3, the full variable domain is KAGVTQTPRYLIKTRGQQVTLSCSPISGHRSVSWYQQTPGQGLQFLFEYFSETQRNKGNFPGRFSGRQFSNSRSEMNVSTLELGDSALYLCASSGTGTGGRTGELFFGEGSRLTVL.

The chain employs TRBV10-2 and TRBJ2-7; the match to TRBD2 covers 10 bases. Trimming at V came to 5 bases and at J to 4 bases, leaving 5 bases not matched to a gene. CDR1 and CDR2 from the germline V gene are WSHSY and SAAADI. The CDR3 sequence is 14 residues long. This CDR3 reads CASSLGLATYEQYF. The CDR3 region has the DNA TGCGCCAGCAGTCTGGGACTAGCGACTTACGAGCAGTACTTC.

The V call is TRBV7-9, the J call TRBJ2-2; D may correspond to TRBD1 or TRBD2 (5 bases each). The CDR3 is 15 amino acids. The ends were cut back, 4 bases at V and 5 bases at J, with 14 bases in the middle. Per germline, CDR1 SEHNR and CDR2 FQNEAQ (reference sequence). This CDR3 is CASSSRDPQTGELFF. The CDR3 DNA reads TGTGCCAGCAGCTCCCGGGACCCCCAGACCGGGGAGCTGTTTTTT.

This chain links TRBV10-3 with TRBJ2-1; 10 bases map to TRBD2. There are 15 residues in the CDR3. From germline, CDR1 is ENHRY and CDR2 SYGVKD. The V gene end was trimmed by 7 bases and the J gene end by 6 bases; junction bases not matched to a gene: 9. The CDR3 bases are TGTGCCATCACATCCGGGACTAGCGTTGGCAATGAGCAGTTCTTC. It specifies CAITSGTSVGNEQFF.

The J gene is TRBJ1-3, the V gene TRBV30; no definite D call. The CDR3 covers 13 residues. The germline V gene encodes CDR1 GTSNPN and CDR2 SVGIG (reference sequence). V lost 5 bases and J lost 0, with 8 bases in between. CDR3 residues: CAWDMGSGNTIYF. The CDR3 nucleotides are TGTGCCTGGGATATGGGCTCTGGAAACACCATATATTTT.

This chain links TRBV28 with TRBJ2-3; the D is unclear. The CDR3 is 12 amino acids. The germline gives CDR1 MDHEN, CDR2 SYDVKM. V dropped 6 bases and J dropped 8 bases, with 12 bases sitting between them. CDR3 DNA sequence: TGTGCCAGCAGCCGATCTGAAGGTACGCAGTATTTT. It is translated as CASSRSEGTQYF.

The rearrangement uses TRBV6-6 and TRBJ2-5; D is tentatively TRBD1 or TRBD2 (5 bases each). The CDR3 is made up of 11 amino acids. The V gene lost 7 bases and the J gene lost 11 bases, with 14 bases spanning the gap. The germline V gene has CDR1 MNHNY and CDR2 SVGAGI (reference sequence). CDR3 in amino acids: CASNGGREQYF. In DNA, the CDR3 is TGTGCCAGCAATGGGGGAAGGGAGCAGTACTTC.

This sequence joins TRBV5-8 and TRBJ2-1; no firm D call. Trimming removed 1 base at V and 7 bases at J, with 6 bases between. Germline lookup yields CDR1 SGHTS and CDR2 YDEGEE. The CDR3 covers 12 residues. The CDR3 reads CASSLRINEQFF. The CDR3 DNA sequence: TGTGCCAGCAGCTTGAGGATAAATGAGCAGTTCTTC.

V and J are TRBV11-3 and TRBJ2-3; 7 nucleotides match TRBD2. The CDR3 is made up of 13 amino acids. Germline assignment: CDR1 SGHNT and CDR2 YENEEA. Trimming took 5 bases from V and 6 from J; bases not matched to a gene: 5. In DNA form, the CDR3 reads TGTGCCAGCAGCAGCGGGGTCGGGGATACGCAGTATTTT. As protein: CASSSGVGDTQYF.

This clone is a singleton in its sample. CDR3 residues: CASSQSFLGGSYEQYF. CDR3 coding DNA: TGCGCCAGCAGCCAGAGTTTCTTGGGCGGGAGTTACGAGCAGTACTTC. This chain connects TRBV4-1 to TRBJ2-7; 7 positions agree with TRBD2. Trimming at V came to 3 bases and at J to 4 bases, leaving 12 bases not matched to a gene. The CDR3 has 16 residues. Germline assignment: CDR1 MGHRA and CDR2 YSYEKL.

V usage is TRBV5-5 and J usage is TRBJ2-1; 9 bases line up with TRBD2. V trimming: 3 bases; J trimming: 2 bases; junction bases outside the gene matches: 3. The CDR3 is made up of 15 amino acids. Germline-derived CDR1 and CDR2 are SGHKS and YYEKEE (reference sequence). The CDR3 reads CASSWEREAYNEQFF. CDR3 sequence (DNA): TGTGCCAGCAGCTGGGAGCGGGAGGCCTACAATGAGCAGTTCTTC.

The CDR3 protein is CASSLAGPKEQYF. The CDR3 nucleotides are TGTGCCAGCAGCTTAGCGGGACCTAAGGAGCAGTACTTC. This chain uses TRBV11-2 with TRBJ2-7; D is tentatively TRBD1 or TRBD2 (5 bases each). Trimming stripped 1 base from V and 7 bases from J, with 11 bases between. The germline V gene encodes CDR1 SGHAT and CDR2 FQNNGV. The length of the CDR3 is 13 residues.

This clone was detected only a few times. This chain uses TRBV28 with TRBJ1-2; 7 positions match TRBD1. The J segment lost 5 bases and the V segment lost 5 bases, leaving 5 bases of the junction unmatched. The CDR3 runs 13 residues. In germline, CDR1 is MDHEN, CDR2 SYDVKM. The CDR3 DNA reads TGTGCCAGCAGTACCGGACAGGAATATGGCTACACCTTC. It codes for CASSTGQEYGYTF.

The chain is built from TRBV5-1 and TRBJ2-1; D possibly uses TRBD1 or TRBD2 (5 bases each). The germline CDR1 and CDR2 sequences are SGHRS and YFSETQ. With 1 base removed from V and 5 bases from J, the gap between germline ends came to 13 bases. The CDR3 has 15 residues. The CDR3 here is CASSLWGRSDNEQFF. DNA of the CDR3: TGCGCCAGCAGCTTGTGGGGGAGAAGCGACAATGAGCAGTTCTTC.

The CDR3 DNA sequence: TGTGCCAGCTCACCACTCGCGAGTAGCGACTTGTCCGGGGAGCTGTTTTTT. Its translation: CASSPLASSDLSGELFF. The chain combines TRBV18 with TRBJ2-2; D perhaps matches TRBD2 (5 bases). From germline, CDR1 is KGHSH and CDR2 LQKENI. The CDR3 is made up of 17 amino acids. The ends were cut back, 1 base at V and 6 bases at J, with 18 bases in the middle. The full variable domain, its missing parts supplied by reference TRBV18 and TRBJ2-2, is NAGVMQNPRHLVRRRGQEARLRCSPMKGHSHVYWYRQLPEEGLKFMVYLQKENIIDESGMPKERFSAEFPKEGPSILRIQQVVRGDSAAYFCASSPLASSDLSGELFFGEGSRLTVL.

The CDR3 sequence is CASTDIAGSSYNEQFF. CDR3 sequence (DNA): TGTGCCAGCACCGACATAGCGGGCAGCTCCTACAATGAGCAGTTCTTC. V gene TRBV27 combines with J gene TRBJ2-1; 7 bases fit TRBD2. The germline V gene has CDR1 MNHEY and CDR2 SMNVEV (reference sequence). The V and J ends lost 7 bases and 0 bases, in that order; junction bases with no gene match: 9. This CDR3 contains 16 residues.

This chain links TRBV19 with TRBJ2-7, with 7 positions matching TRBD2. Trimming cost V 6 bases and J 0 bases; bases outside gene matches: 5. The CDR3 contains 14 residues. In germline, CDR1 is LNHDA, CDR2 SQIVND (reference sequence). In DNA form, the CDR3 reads TGTGCCAGTAGGATCCAGCGGGACTCCTACGAGCAGTACTTC. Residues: CASRIQRDSYEQYF.

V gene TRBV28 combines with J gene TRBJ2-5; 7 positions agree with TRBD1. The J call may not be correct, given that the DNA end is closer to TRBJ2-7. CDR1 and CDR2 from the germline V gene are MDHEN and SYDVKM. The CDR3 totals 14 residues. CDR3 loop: CASSLIGQAYEQYF. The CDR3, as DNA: TGTGCCAGCAGTTTAATCGGACAGGCCTACGAGCAGTACTTC.

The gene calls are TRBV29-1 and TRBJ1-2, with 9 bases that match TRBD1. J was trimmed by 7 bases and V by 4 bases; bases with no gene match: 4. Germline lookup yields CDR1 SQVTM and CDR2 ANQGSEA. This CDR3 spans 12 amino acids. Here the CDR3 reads CSVGTGASGYTF. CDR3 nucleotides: TGCAGCGTTGGGACAGGGGCATCTGGCTACACCTTC.

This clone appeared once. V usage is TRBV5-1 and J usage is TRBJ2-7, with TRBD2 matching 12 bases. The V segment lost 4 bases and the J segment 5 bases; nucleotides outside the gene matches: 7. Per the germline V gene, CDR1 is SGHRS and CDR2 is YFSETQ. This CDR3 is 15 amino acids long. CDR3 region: CASSPLLAGGHEQYF. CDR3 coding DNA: TGCGCCAGCAGCCCCCTGCTAGCGGGAGGGCACGAGCAGTACTTC.

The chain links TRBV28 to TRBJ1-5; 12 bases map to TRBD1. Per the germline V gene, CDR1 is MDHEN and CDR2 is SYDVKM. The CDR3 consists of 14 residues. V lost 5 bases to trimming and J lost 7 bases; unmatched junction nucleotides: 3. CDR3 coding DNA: TGTGCCAGCAGTACGGGACAGGGGGCCCAGCCCCAGCATTTT. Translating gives CASSTGQGAQPQHF.

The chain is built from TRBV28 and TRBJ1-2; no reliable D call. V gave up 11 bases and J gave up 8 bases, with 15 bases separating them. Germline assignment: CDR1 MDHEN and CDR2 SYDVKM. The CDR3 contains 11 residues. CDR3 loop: CALEAGGGYTF. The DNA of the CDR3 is TGTGCCTTAGAGGCTGGCGGCGGCTACACCTTC.

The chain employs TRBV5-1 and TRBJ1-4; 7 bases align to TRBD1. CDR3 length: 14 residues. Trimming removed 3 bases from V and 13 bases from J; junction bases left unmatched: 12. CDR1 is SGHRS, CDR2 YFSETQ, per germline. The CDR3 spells CASSSSGGSFGLFF. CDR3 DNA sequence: TGCGCCAGCAGCTCGTCAGGGGGGTCCTTCGGACTGTTTTTT. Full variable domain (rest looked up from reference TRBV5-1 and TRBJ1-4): KAGVTQTPRYLIKTRGQQVTLSCSPISGHRSVSWYQQTPGQGLQFLFEYFSETQRNKGNFPGRFSGRQFSNSRSEMNVSTLELGDSALYLCASSSSGGSFGLFFGSGTQLSVL.